The clone carrying this T cell receptor beta chain was seen only once. The antigen is unknown. This entry is derived from a study of OX40 agonist ivuxolimab in advanced cancers. Study-wide results and limits: At 0.1-3.0 mg/kg, partial responders had clonal expansion among the lowest observed. At doses 0.1 to 3.0 mg/kg, CD4+ and CD8+ clones expanded.

The germline V and J ends were trimmed by 1 base and 2 bases, with 13 bases remaining between them. The CDR3 length is 16 residues. Germline CDR1 reads MNHNS; CDR2 reads SASEGT. This table comes from immunoSEQ multiplex PCR, and its TCRdb copy is limited to in-frame clones, with some not included. The sample yields about 80,000 clones, around 93% seen once. Autoimmune disease history or systemic immunosuppression excluded patients. Sequences were derived from CD4+ or CD8+ T cells sorted from blood, sampled in a trial of the OX40 agonist ivuxolimab. The sequence was obtained from an adult with an advanced solid tumor such as melanoma, head and neck, liver or kidney cancer. This chain links TRBV6-1 with TRBJ2-3; D may correspond to TRBD1 or TRBD2 (6 bases each). CDR3 in amino acids: CASSEVAGQLTDTQYF. DNA for the CDR3: TGTGCCAGCAGTGAAGTGGCGGGACAACTCACAGATACGCAGTATTTT.